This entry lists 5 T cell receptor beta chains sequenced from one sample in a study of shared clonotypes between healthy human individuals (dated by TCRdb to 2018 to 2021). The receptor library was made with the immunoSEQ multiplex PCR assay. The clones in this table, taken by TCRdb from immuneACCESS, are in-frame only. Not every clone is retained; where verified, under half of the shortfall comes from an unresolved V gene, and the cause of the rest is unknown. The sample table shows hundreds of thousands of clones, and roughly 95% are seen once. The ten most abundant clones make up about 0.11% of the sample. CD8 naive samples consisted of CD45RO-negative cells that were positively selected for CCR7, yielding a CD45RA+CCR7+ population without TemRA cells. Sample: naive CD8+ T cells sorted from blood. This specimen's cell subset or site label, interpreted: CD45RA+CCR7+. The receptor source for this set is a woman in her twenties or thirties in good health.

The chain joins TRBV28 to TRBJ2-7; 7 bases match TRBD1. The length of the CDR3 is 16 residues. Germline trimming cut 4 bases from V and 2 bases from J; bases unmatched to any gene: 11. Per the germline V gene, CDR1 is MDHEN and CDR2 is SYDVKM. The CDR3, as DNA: TGTGCCAGCAGTTATATACCGGGACAGACGACCTACGAGCAGTACTTC. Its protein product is CASSYIPGQTTYEQYF. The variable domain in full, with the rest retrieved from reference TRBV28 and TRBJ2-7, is DVKVTQSSRYLVKRTGEKVFLECVQDMDHENMFWYRQDPGLGLRLIYFSYDVKMKEKGDIPEGYSVSREKKERFSLILESASTNQTSMYLCASSYIPGQTTYEQYFGPGTRLTVT.

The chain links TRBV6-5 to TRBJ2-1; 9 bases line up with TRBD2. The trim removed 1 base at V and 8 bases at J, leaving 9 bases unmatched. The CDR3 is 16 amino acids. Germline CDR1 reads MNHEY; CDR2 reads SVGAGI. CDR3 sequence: CASSYFGGRGVDEQFF. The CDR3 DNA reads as TGTGCCAGCAGTTACTTTGGCGGGAGGGGGGTGGATGAGCAGTTCTTC.

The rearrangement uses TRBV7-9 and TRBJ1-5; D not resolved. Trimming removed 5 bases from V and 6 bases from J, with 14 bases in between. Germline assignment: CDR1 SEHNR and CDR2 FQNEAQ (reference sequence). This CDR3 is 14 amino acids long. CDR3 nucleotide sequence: TGTGCCAGCAGCCTTGCCGGGTTCGGTCAGCCCCAGCATTTT. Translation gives CASSLAGFGQPQHF.

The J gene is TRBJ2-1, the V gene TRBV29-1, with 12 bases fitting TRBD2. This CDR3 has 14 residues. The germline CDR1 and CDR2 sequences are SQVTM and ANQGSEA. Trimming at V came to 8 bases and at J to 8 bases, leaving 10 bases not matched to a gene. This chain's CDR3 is CSPRLAGDGYEQFF. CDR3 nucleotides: TGCAGCCCACGACTAGCGGGAGATGGCTATGAGCAGTTCTTC.

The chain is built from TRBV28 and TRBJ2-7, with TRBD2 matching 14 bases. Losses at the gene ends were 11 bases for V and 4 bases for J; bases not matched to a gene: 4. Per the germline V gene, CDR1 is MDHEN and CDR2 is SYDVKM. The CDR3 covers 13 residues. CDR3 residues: CALGTSGRYEQYF. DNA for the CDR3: TGTGCCCTGGGGACTAGCGGGAGATACGAGCAGTACTTC.